A single sample gave rise to the 26 T cell receptor beta chains below, sequenced in a study of blood T cells in healthy people across ages. A second PCR of about 7 to 12 cycles used a sample-barcoded 5' primer and a J-beta primer mix. TCRdb reprocessed the 5' RACE reads via MiXCR and lists one record per CDR3 protein. The sample yields 1.8 million or so distinct CDR3 sequences, roughly 43% seen once. Sequencing input: blood. The receptors stem from a human donor in good health.

This sequence joins TRBV7-9 and TRBJ2-6, with 9 bases identical to TRBD1. The V segment lost 2 bases and the J segment 4 bases; nucleotides outside the gene matches: 9. The CDR3 runs to 18 residues. CDR1 is SEHNR and CDR2 is FQNEAQ in the germline V gene (reference sequence). The CDR3, as DNA: TGTGCCAGCAGCTTACTGGGACAGGGTGGATCAGGGGCCAACGTCCTGACTTTC. The encoded protein is CASSLLGQGGSGANVLTF. Full variable domain (rest looked up from reference TRBV7-9 and TRBJ2-6): DTGVSQNPRHKITKRGQNVTFRCDPISEHNRLYWYRQTLGQGPEFLTYFQNEAQLEKSRLLSDRFSAERPKGSFSTLEIQRTEQGDSAMYLCASSLLGQGGSGANVLTFGAGSRLTVL.

In this sample, this clonotype turned up a few times. The chain joins TRBV20-1 to TRBJ2-4, with 9 positions matching TRBD2. The J call may be wrong; the DNA end is better matched by TRBJ2-5. The germline CDR1 and CDR2 sequences are DFQATT and SNEGSKA (reference sequence). The CDR3 is 15 residues long. In DNA form, the CDR3 reads TGCAGTGCACAAGCGGGGGGCCCTCAACAAGAGACCCAGTACTTC. This encodes CSAQAGGPQQETQYF.

CDR3: CSIAQGAEKLFF. DNA of the CDR3: TGCAGCATTGCACAGGGGGCGGAAAAACTGTTTTTT. This chain links TRBV29-1 with TRBJ1-4; TRBD1 aligns across 9 bases. The V gene end was trimmed by 8 bases and the J gene end by 8 bases; junction bases not matched to a gene: 6. The germline V gene encodes CDR1 SQVTM and CDR2 ANQGSEA. This CDR3 is 12 amino acids long.

The rearrangement uses TRBV7-2 and TRBJ2-5; 8 nucleotides agree with TRBD1. Germline V gives CDR1 SGHTA, CDR2 FQGNSA. The CDR3 has 14 residues. V shed 7 bases and J 2 bases; nucleotides not matched to a gene: 6. CDR3 amino acids: CASKRQGTQETQYF. The CDR3 bases are TGTGCCAGCAAGAGACAGGGGACACAAGAGACCCAGTACTTC.

The table lists this clonotype with a few counts. The V gene is TRBV7-3, the J gene TRBJ1-2; TRBD1 agrees at 7 bases. Germline values: CDR1 SGHTA, CDR2 FQGTGA. After removal of 2 bases from V and 4 bases from J, the junction contained 7 bases not matched to a gene. This CDR3 has 15 residues. CDR3 loop: CASSLDRAEVYGYTF. DNA for the CDR3: TGTGCCAGCAGCTTAGACAGGGCCGAAGTCTATGGCTACACCTTC.

The sample holds a few counts of this clonotype. This sequence joins TRBV7-2 and TRBJ2-3; no definite D call. Germline V CDR1 and CDR2: SGHTA, FQGNSA. The CDR3 covers 15 residues. With 5 bases removed from V and 0 bases from J, the gap between germline ends came to 12 bases. This CDR3 reads CASSPPSPSTDTQYF. The CDR3 bases are TGTGCCAGCAGCCCACCGTCCCCCAGCACAGATACGCAGTATTTT.

This clonotype has ten or more counts. The genes are TRBV5-1 and TRBJ1-5; a weak D match, TRBD1 (6 bases). Trimming pared 1 base from V and 1 base from J, leaving 9 bases between. CDR3 size: 15 residues. Looked up from germline, CDR1 is SGHRS and CDR2 is YFSETQ. The CDR3 bases are TGCGCCAGCAGCTTGCTAGGACAGAGCAATCAGCCCCAGCATTTT. Its translation: CASSLLGQSNQPQHF. The complete variable domain, with remaining parts taken from reference TRBV5-1 and TRBJ1-5, reads KAGVTQTPRYLIKTRGQQVTLSCSPISGHRSVSWYQQTPGQGLQFLFEYFSETQRNKGNFPGRFSGRQFSNSRSEMNVSTLELGDSALYLCASSLLGQSNQPQHFGDGTRLSIL.

There are many counts of this clonotype. This sequence joins TRBV6-1 and TRBJ1-6; 9 nucleotides agree with TRBD1. The CDR3 totals 16 residues. Trimming removed 7 bases from V and 9 bases from J; junction bases left unmatched: 13. CDR1 and CDR2 from the germline V gene are MNHNS and SASEGT. The CDR3 loop is CASTSNSGTGFSPLHF. CDR3 DNA: TGTGCCAGCACTAGCAACTCCGGGACAGGGTTTTCACCCCTCCACTTT.

This sequence joins TRBV7-9 and TRBJ2-5; 7 positions match TRBD1. The CDR3 sequence is 14 residues long. The germline CDR1 and CDR2 sequences are SEHNR and FQNEAQ (reference sequence). The trim removed 2 bases at V and 11 bases at J, leaving 11 bases unmatched. The CDR3 loop reads CASSLTGVSQAQYF. The CDR3 bases are TGTGCCAGCAGCTTAACAGGGGTTAGTCAAGCGCAGTACTTC.

The chain links TRBV9 to TRBJ2-1, with 12 bases that match TRBD1. The ends lost 3 bases at V and 15 bases at J; junction bases unmatched: 7. Germline CDR1 is SGDLS and CDR2 is YYNGEE. The CDR3 is 13 amino acids. CDR3 loop: CASSAQPGQGAFF. For the CDR3, the DNA is TGTGCCAGCAGCGCTCAACCGGGACAGGGGGCGTTCTTC.

The gene calls are TRBV12-3 or TRBV12-4 and TRBJ1-5; TRBD1 is a possible D gene (6 bases). V was trimmed by 2 bases and J by 4 bases, leaving 12 bases between them. This CDR3 is 15 amino acids long. The CDR3 loop reads CASSLNQGSNQPQHF. For the CDR3, the DNA is TGTGCCAGCAGTTTAAATCAGGGGTCGAATCAGCCCCAGCATTTT.

The chain joins TRBV12-3 or TRBV12-4 to TRBJ1-1, with unresolved D. Trimming cost V 3 bases and J 6 bases, with 8 bases left between them. This CDR3 comprises 12 residues. The CDR3 sequence is CASSFGFAEAFF. The DNA of the CDR3 is TGTGCCAGCAGTTTTGGGTTCGCTGAAGCTTTCTTT.

This clonotype appeared a few times. The chain employs TRBV9 and TRBJ2-1, with D possibly TRBD2 on 5 matching bases. In germline, CDR1 is SGDLS, CDR2 YYNGEE. The V end lost 0 bases, the J end lost 6 bases, and 22 bases lay between the germline ends. The CDR3 sequence is 18 residues long. This chain's CDR3 is CASSVEWIGPSGSNEQFF. CDR3 coding DNA: TGTGCCAGCAGCGTAGAGTGGATAGGTCCGAGTGGGAGCAATGAGCAGTTCTTC.

The chain carries TRBV2 and TRBJ2-6; D not resolved. Germline V gene sequence: CDR1 SNHLY, CDR2 FYNNEI. CDR3 length equals 14 residues. The V end was cut by 7 bases, the J end by 0 bases, with 7 bases between. The CDR3: CASTSTSGANVLTF. The DNA for the CDR3 is TGTGCCAGCACCTCAACCTCTGGGGCCAACGTCCTGACTTTC.

The rearrangement uses TRBV29-1 and TRBJ2-3; possible D gene TRBD2, 7 bases. CDR1 is SQVTM and CDR2 is ANQGSEA in the germline V gene. V was clipped by 0 bases and J by 10 bases, with 20 bases between them. The CDR3 has 15 amino acids. The chain's CDR3 is CSVEDPRGARDAQYF. CDR3 in DNA: TGCAGCGTTGAAGATCCCCGGGGGGCAAGGGATGCGCAGTATTTT.

CDR3 sequence (DNA): TGTGCCAGCAGTTACCGTGGGGGGCTTGGCTACACCTTC. This translates into CASSYRGGLGYTF. This rearrangement joins TRBV6-6 to TRBJ1-2, with D possibly matching TRBD1 (6 bases). The germline V gene encodes CDR1 MNHNY and CDR2 SVGAGI (reference sequence). This CDR3 has 13 residues. The ends were cut back, 2 bases at V and 7 bases at J, with 11 bases in the middle.

The gene calls are TRBV7-3 and TRBJ2-1; tentatively, D is TRBD1 (8 bases). This CDR3 region has 18 residues. Looked up from germline, CDR1 is SGHTA and CDR2 is FQGTGA. Trimming cost V 3 bases and J 7 bases, with 25 bases left between them. The CDR3 nucleotides read TGTGCCAGCAGCTTTATTAGGGAGGGCAGGGGGCGCGTAAATGAGCAGTTCTTC. Encoded protein: CASSFIREGRGRVNEQFF.

This clonotype was observed many times. V and J are TRBV20-1 and TRBJ1-2, with a weak D call TRBD1 (5 bases). The CDR3 has 12 amino acids. Germline CDR1 DFQATT, CDR2 SNEGSKA (reference sequence). Trimming stripped 2 bases from V and 2 bases from J, with 6 bases between. CDR3 nucleotides: TGCAGTGCTAGACAGGGAAACTATGGCTACACCTTC. The encoded protein is CSARQGNYGYTF.

This clonotype came up a few times. The J gene is TRBJ1-1, the V gene TRBV5-1, with no clear D. The CDR3 length is 14 residues. The V gene's germline CDR1 is SGHRS and CDR2 YFSETQ. Trimming left V 1 base short and J 1 base short, with 8 bases between. CDR3 amino acids: CASSLIRENTEAFF. The DNA for the CDR3 is TGCGCCAGCAGCTTGATAAGAGAGAACACTGAAGCTTTCTTT.

The chain carries TRBV28 and TRBJ1-5; D call uncertain. Per germline, CDR1 MDHEN and CDR2 SYDVKM. The CDR3 has 18 residues. Trimming cost V 4 bases and J 0 bases, with 19 bases left between them. CDR3 in DNA: TGTGCCAGCAGTTCGATAAACTATGCCGTACTTAGCAATCAGCCCCAGCATTTT. Its protein is CASSSINYAVLSNQPQHF.

With respect to this clonotype: A read error is possible here, since a much larger clone lies one base away. This chain uses TRBV20-1 with TRBJ1-2; no clear D. This CDR3 spans 13 amino acids. The ends were cut back, 3 bases at V and 4 bases at J, with 12 bases in the middle. Germline V gene lookup returns CDR1 DFQATT and CDR2 SNEGSKA (reference sequence). CDR3 sequence reads: CSARPTTRYGYTF. The CDR3 bases are TGCAGTGCTAGGCCGACGACCCGCTATGGCTACACCTTC.

This clonotype appeared a few times. This chain joins TRBV12-3 or TRBV12-4 and TRBJ1-1; D gene unclear. This CDR3 is built from 13 residues. Trimming cost V 1 base and J 3 bases, with 6 bases left between them. In DNA form, the CDR3 reads TGTGCCAGCAGTTTAGTGGTCTACACTGAAGCTTTCTTT. Translated, it gives CASSLVVYTEAFF.

The chain links TRBV5-1 to TRBJ2-5, with unresolved D. Looked up from germline, CDR1 is SGHRS and CDR2 is YFSETQ. The ends were cut back, 2 bases at V and 3 bases at J, with 11 bases in the middle. The CDR3 extends over 14 amino acids. The DNA for the CDR3 is TGCGCCAGCAGCTTCGGAGCACCAAAAGAGACCCAGTACTTC. Its translation: CASSFGAPKETQYF.

This clonotype was seen more than once but under ten times. J is TRBJ1-5 and V is TRBV5-1; the D gene is possibly TRBD1 (6 bases). V was shortened by 1 base and J by 7 bases, with 15 bases between the two germline ends. This CDR3 has 15 residues. Germline V gene sequence: CDR1 SGHRS, CDR2 YFSETQ. The CDR3 is CASSLYPGARQPQHF. CDR3 bases: TGCGCCAGCAGCTTGTATCCGGGGGCTAGGCAGCCCCAGCATTTT.

This chain joins TRBV29-1 and TRBJ1-1, with D uncertain. Trimming took off 3 bases at V and 3 bases at J, with 8 bases between the two ends. The germline V gene encodes CDR1 SQVTM and CDR2 ANQGSEA. This CDR3 has 12 amino acids. CDR3 loop: CSVDKSYTEAFF. The CDR3 DNA sequence: TGCAGCGTTGATAAGAGCTACACTGAAGCTTTCTTT.

The genes are TRBV27 and TRBJ2-6; D is perhaps TRBD1 or TRBD2 (6 bases each). Per the germline V gene, CDR1 is MNHEY and CDR2 is SMNVEV (reference sequence). The V end lost 4 bases, the J end lost 4 bases, and 11 bases lay between the germline ends. The CDR3 sequence is 15 residues long. For the CDR3, the DNA is TGTGCCAGCAGTTCCGGGGGCGAAGGGGCCAACGTCCTGACTTTC. It codes for CASSSGGEGANVLTF.